These 17 T cell receptor beta chains were sequenced from one sample in a study of human T cells and chemical hapten exposure. Time point reported: patch test 1, 2 weeks after DPC sensitization. Treatment: therapeutic diphenylcyclopropenone sensitization with weekly scalp DPC. TCRdb re-analysed the RACE reads in MiXCR, keeping a single row per CDR3 protein. The table has 150,000 to 200,000 distinct CDR3 sequences, around 13% seen once. The material was whole blood, obtained in connection with sensitization to the hapten diphenylcyclopropenone (DPC). The origin of the receptors is a woman aged 30 to 39 with alopecia areata. Some clones in this sample may be carry-over from other donors' samples.

This clonotype occurred a few times. The chain carries TRBV4-1 and TRBJ1-2; TRBD1 aligns across 10 bases. Germline V gene sequence: CDR1 MGHRA, CDR2 YSYEKL. J lost 5 bases, V lost 0 bases, and 15 bases had no gene match. The CDR3 length is 19 residues. This chain's CDR3 is CASSQDEGFKTGGAYGYTF. The CDR3 DNA reads TGCGCCAGCAGCCAAGATGAGGGGTTTAAGACAGGGGGCGCGTATGGCTACACCTTC.

The gene calls are TRBV7-9 and TRBJ1-2; the D gene is possibly TRBD1 (5 bases). Trimming stripped 6 bases from V and 7 bases from J, with 21 bases between. The CDR3 consists of 15 residues. Germline V gives CDR1 SEHNR, CDR2 FQNEAQ (reference sequence). The CDR3 loop is CASSQGISGVFGYTF. The DNA for the CDR3 is TGTGCCAGCAGTCAAGGGATTTCGGGGGTTTTTGGCTACACCTTC.

This clonotype was recorded many times. V is TRBV5-1 and J is TRBJ1-1; 9 nucleotides line up with TRBD1. V dropped 4 bases and J dropped 4; count of bases not matched to a gene: 5. This CDR3 has 14 residues. Germline V gene sequence: CDR1 SGHRS, CDR2 YFSETQ. As DNA, the CDR3 is TGCGCCAGCAGCCAGAAGGGACAGGGCACTGAAGCTTTCTTT. Encoded protein: CASSQKGQGTEAFF.

This rearrangement joins TRBV29-1 to TRBJ2-3; D is possibly TRBD2 (7 bases). Trimming cost V 7 bases and J 9 bases, with 26 bases left between them. Germline V lookup: CDR1 SQVTM, CDR2 ANQGSEA. The CDR3 totals 15 residues. In nucleotides, the CDR3 is TGCAGCGCCGAGGCCGGGACTACCTTAGGGGGGACGCAGTATTTT. Its protein product is CSAEAGTTLGGTQYF.

This clonotype was observed a handful of times. The chain uses TRBV20-1 and TRBJ2-1; the D gene is possibly TRBD1 (6 bases). The ends were cut back, 6 bases at V and 8 bases at J, with 17 bases in the middle. Germline V gene lookup returns CDR1 DFQATT and CDR2 SNEGSKA (reference sequence). This CDR3 spans 13 amino acids. CDR3 sequence reads: CSARSNHRDEQFF. The CDR3 DNA sequence: TGCAGTGCCCGCTCAAATCACAGGGATGAGCAGTTCTTC.

This clonotype was recorded a few times. V gene TRBV9 combines with J gene TRBJ1-5, with 9 nucleotides matching TRBD1. With V trimmed by 3 bases and J by 7 bases, 11 bases remained unmatched. The CDR3 extends over 16 amino acids. Germline V gives CDR1 SGDLS, CDR2 YYNGEE. In nucleotides, the CDR3 is TGTGCCAGCAGCGCCCGTCGACAGGGGGACAACCAGCCCCAGCATTTT. Protein product: CASSARRQGDNQPQHF. Based on the CDR3 plus reference TRBV9 and TRBJ1-5, the full variable domain is DSGVTQTPKHLITATGQRVTLRCSPRSGDLSVYWYQQSLDQGLQFLIQYYNGEERAKGNILERFSAQQFPDLHSELNLSSLELGDSALYFCASSARRQGDNQPQHFGDGTRLSIL.

The V and J genes are TRBV28 and TRBJ1-4; perhaps TRBD1 as D (5 bases). CDR3 length equals 12 residues. Trimming took 4 bases from V and 8 from J, leaving 8 bases between them. Germline V gives CDR1 MDHEN, CDR2 SYDVKM. The DNA for the CDR3 is TGTGCCAGCAGTTCAGGGTCCGAAAAACTGTTTTTT. Translation: CASSSGSEKLFF.

The chain uses TRBV3-1 and TRBJ2-3; D is ambiguous. This CDR3 is 15 amino acids long. The V gene lost 1 base and the J gene lost 3 bases, with 11 bases spanning the gap. The germline V gene encodes CDR1 LGHDT and CDR2 YNNKEL (reference sequence). The CDR3 sequence: CASSQAHRKTDTQYF. The CDR3 DNA is TGTGCCAGCAGCCAAGCACACCGGAAGACAGATACGCAGTATTTT.

The rearrangement links TRBV18 to TRBJ1-3, with D unresolved. This CDR3 contains 13 residues. Looked up from germline, CDR1 is KGHSH and CDR2 is LQKENI. V lost 3 bases and J lost 8, with 11 bases in between. CDR3 in amino acids: CASSPPTGYTIYF. In DNA form, the CDR3 reads TGTGCCAGCTCACCGCCCACGGGATACACCATATATTTT.

This chain links TRBV6-6 with TRBJ2-4, with 9 bases that match TRBD2. Trimming took 6 bases from V and 10 from J; bases not matched to a gene: 10. The CDR3 extends over 14 amino acids. CDR1 MNHNY and CDR2 SVGAGI come from the germline V gene (reference sequence). The CDR3 DNA sequence: TGTGCCAGCAGAGGGACTAGCCAAAAGGTTATTCAGTACTTC. The encoded protein is CASRGTSQKVIQYF.

CDR3: CAISDPTGLAGQSTDTQYF. DNA for the CDR3: TGTGCCATCAGTGACCCAACGGGACTAGCGGGCCAGAGCACAGATACGCAGTATTTT. This chain joins TRBV10-3 and TRBJ2-3, with 12 bases aligning to TRBD2. The germline V gene encodes CDR1 ENHRY and CDR2 SYGVKD. The J segment lost 0 bases and the V segment lost 3 bases, leaving 10 bases of the junction unmatched. This CDR3 has 19 residues.

This clonotype came up many times. This chain links TRBV28 with TRBJ2-1; TRBD2 aligns across 7 bases. Germline CDR1 MDHEN, CDR2 SYDVKM. V gave up 5 bases and J gave up 3 bases; unmatched junction bases: 4. The CDR3 consists of 14 residues. The CDR3 sequence is CASSHRDYYNEQFF. The CDR3 nucleotides are TGTGCCAGCAGTCACCGGGACTACTACAATGAGCAGTTCTTC.

The CDR3 is CASSVDSSTEGDTQYF. In DNA form, the CDR3 reads TGTGCCAGCAGCGTAGACAGCTCTACGGAGGGAGATACGCAGTATTTT. The J gene is TRBJ2-3, the V gene TRBV9; D possibly corresponds to TRBD2 (6 bases). The germline V and J ends were trimmed by 0 bases and 5 bases, with 16 bases remaining between them. The V gene's germline CDR1 is SGDLS and CDR2 YYNGEE. CDR3 length: 16 amino acids.

This clonotype was seen a few times. The chain joins TRBV11-3 to TRBJ2-1; TRBD2 matches 14 bases. J gave up 7 bases and V 5 bases, and 10 bases lay outside the gene matches. Germline values: CDR1 SGHNT, CDR2 YENEEA. CDR3 length: 17 residues. In nucleotides, the CDR3 is TGTGCCAGCAGCCCACCCCCAAGACTAGCGGGAGGGAATGAGCAGTTCTTC. Translated, it gives CASSPPPRLAGGNEQFF.

The V call is TRBV5-1, the J call TRBJ2-1, with D possibly TRBD1 on 6 matching bases. Looked up from germline, CDR1 is SGHRS and CDR2 is YFSETQ. V shed 0 bases and J shed 4 bases, with 11 bases lying between them. This CDR3 is 15 amino acids long. The CDR3 loop is CASSLAVRGYNEQFF. In DNA form, the CDR3 reads TGCGCCAGCAGCTTGGCGGTCAGGGGATACAATGAGCAGTTCTTC.

This clonotype was detected many times. CDR3 in amino acids: CASSLRQGADTQYF. As DNA, the CDR3 is TGCGCCAGCAGCTTACGACAGGGAGCAGATACGCAGTATTTT. The chain joins TRBV5-1 to TRBJ2-3; 7 positions agree with TRBD1. The V segment lost 2 bases and the J segment 4 bases; nucleotides outside the gene matches: 4. The germline gives CDR1 SGHRS, CDR2 YFSETQ. The CDR3 contains 14 residues.

This clonotype is medium-sized within its sample. This chain uses TRBV4-1 with TRBJ2-2; D gene uncertain. In germline, CDR1 is MGHRA, CDR2 YSYEKL. There are 16 residues in the CDR3. V lost 2 bases, J lost 3 bases, and 13 bases lay in between. In DNA form, the CDR3 reads TGCGCCAGCAGCCAACTGGGCCAGCTCGACACCGGGGAGCTGTTTTTT. It codes for CASSQLGQLDTGELFF.